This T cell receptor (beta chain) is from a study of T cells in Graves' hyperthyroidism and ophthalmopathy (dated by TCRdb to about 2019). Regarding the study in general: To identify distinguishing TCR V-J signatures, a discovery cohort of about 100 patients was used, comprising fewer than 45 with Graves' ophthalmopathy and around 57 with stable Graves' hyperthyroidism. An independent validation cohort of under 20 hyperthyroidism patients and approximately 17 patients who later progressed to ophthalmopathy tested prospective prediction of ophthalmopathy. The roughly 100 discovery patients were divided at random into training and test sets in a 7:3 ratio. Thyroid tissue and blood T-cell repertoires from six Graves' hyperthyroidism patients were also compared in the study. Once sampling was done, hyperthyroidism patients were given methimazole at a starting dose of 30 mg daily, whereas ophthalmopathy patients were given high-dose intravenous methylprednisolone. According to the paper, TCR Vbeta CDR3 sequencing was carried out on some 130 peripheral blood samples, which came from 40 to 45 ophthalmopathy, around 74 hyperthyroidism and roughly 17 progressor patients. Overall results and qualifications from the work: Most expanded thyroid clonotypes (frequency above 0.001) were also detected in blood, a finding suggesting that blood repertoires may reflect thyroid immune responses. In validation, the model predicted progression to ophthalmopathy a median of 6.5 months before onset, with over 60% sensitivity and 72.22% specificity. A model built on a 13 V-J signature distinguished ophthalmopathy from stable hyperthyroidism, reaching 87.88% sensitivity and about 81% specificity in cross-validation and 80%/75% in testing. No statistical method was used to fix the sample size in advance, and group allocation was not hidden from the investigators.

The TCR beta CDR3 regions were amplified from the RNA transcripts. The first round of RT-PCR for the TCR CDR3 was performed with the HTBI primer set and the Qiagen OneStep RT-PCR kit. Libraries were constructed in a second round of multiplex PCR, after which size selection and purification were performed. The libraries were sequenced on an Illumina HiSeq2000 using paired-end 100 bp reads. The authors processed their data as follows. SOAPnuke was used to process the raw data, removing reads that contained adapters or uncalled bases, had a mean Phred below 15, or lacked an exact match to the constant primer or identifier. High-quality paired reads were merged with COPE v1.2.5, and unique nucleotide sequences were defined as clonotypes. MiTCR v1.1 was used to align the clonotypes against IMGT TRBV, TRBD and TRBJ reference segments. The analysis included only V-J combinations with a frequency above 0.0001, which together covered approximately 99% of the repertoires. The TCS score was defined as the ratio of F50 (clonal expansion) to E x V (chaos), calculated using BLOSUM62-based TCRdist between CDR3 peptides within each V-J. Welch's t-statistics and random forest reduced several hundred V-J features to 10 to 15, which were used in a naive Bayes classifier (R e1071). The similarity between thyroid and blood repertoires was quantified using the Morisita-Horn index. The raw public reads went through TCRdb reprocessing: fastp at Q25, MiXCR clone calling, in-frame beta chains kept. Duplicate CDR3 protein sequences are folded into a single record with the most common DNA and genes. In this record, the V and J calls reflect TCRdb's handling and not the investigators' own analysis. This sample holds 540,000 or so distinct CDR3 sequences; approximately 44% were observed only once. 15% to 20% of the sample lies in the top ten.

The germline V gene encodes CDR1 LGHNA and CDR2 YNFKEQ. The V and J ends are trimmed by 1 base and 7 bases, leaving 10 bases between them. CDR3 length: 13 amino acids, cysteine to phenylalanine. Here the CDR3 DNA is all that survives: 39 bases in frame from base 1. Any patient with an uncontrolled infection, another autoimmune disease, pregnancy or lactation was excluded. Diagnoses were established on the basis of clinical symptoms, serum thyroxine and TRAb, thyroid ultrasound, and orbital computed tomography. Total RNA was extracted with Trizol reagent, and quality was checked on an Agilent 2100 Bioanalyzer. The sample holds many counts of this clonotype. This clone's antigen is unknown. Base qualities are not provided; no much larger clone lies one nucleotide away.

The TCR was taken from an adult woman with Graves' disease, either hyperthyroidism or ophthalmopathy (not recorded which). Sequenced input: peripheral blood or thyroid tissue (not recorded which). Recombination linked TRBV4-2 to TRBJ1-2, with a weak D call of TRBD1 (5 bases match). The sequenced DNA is TGTGCCAGCAGCCAAGGGGGGATAGGTGGCTACACCTTC. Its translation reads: CASSQGGIGGYTF.